The next 17 T cell receptor beta chains were all read from a single sample in a study of monozygotic twins with cystic fibrosis. Sequencing used immunoSEQ multiplex PCR; TCRdb keeps in-frame clones, though not all of them. The profile shows about 29,000 clones, around four fifths of them singletons. Sequencing input: blood. The receptors stem from a girl aged 2-9 years with cystic fibrosis.

V gene TRBV10-3 combines with J gene TRBJ2-7; no definite D call. This CDR3 has 8 residues. The V end lost 8 bases, the J end lost 12 bases, and 8 bases lay between the germline ends. In germline, CDR1 is ENHRY, CDR2 SYGVKD. This CDR3 reads CAIVRAYF. Written as DNA, the CDR3 is TGTGCCATCGTTCGTGCGTACTTC.

The CDR3 region is CASSLGAGLNQPQHF. The CDR3 DNA reads TGTGCCAGCAGTTTAGGAGCAGGGCTCAATCAGCCCCAGCATTTT. The genes are TRBV27 and TRBJ1-5; possible D gene TRBD1, 5 bases. The CDR3 spans 15 residues. CDR1 is MNHEY and CDR2 is SMNVEV in the germline V gene (reference sequence). V was shortened by 2 bases and J by 3 bases, with 11 bases between the two germline ends.

This clone was detected once. The DNA for the CDR3 is TGTGCCAGCAGCCCCCGGGACAGCTCCTACAATGAGCAGTTCTTC. Its protein product is CASSPRDSSYNEQFF. The chain employs TRBV9 and TRBJ2-1; 7 bases fit TRBD1. The J segment lost 0 bases and the V segment lost 4 bases, leaving 4 bases of the junction unmatched. The CDR3 is 15 amino acids. The germline CDR1 and CDR2 sequences are SGDLS and YYNGEE.

The chain is built from TRBV30 and TRBJ1-1; a weak D match, TRBD1 (5 bases). This CDR3 comprises 14 residues. Trimming pared 3 bases from V and 10 bases from J, leaving 21 bases between. CDR1 and CDR2 from the germline V gene are GTSNPN and SVGIG (reference sequence). This CDR3 is CAWSQPTVLAGAFF. The CDR3, as DNA: TGTGCCTGGAGCCAACCGACAGTACTCGCGGGAGCTTTCTTT.

The chain carries TRBV28 and TRBJ1-2, with TRBD1 matching over 9 bases. Germline CDR1 MDHEN, CDR2 SYDVKM. This CDR3 contains 14 residues. The J segment lost 8 bases and the V segment lost 6 bases, leaving 10 bases of the junction unmatched. The CDR3 DNA reads TGTGCCAGCAGGGGGGACAGGGCCCCTATAGGCTACACCTTC. Translating gives CASRGDRAPIGYTF.

The J gene is TRBJ1-1, the V gene TRBV7-9; D gene unclear. CDR1 and CDR2 from the germline V gene are SEHNR and FQNEAQ (reference sequence). The CDR3 has 14 residues. V dropped 2 bases and J dropped 4 bases, with 11 bases sitting between them. This chain's CDR3 is CASSLRAGSTEAFF. CDR3 DNA sequence: TGTGCCAGCAGCTTAAGAGCCGGGAGCACTGAAGCTTTCTTT.

The J gene is TRBJ1-5, the V gene TRBV10-1, with 8 positions matching TRBD1. The CDR3 runs 13 residues. J was trimmed by 4 bases and V by 4 bases; bases with no gene match: 0. Germline V CDR1 and CDR2: WNHNN, SYGVQD (reference sequence). In DNA form, the CDR3 reads TGCGCCAGCAGTGGGACAGGGAATCAGCCCCAGCATTTT. Its protein is CASSGTGNQPQHF.

The rearrangement uses TRBV2 and TRBJ2-1, with TRBD2 matching 8 bases. This CDR3 spans 16 amino acids. Germline V gene lookup returns CDR1 SNHLY and CDR2 FYNNEI. V lost 4 bases to trimming and J lost 3 bases; unmatched junction nucleotides: 8. The CDR3 coding sequence is TGTGCCAGCAGTGTTAATGGCGGGAGGATCTACAATGAGCAGTTCTTC. It codes for CASSVNGGRIYNEQFF.

This clone showed up just once. V gene TRBV5-1 combines with J gene TRBJ2-5; the match to TRBD1 covers 10 bases. The CDR3 length is 15 residues. V dropped 3 bases and J dropped 4; count of bases not matched to a gene: 6. Germline V gene lookup returns CDR1 SGHRS and CDR2 YFSETQ. DNA for the CDR3: TGCGCCAGCAGCTCGTACCGGGACAGGGGAGAGACCCAGTACTTC. This sequence encodes CASSSYRDRGETQYF. The full variable domain, its missing parts supplied by reference TRBV5-1 and TRBJ2-5, is KAGVTQTPRYLIKTRGQQVTLSCSPISGHRSVSWYQQTPGQGLQFLFEYFSETQRNKGNFPGRFSGRQFSNSRSEMNVSTLELGDSALYLCASSSYRDRGETQYFGPGTRLLVL.

This rearrangement joins TRBV10-3 to TRBJ1-1; TRBD1 agrees at 7 bases. With 6 bases clipped from V and 0 bases from J, the junction kept 4 bases outside the gene matches. Germline V gives CDR1 ENHRY, CDR2 SYGVKD. The CDR3 contains 14 residues. The CDR3 region has the DNA TGTGCCATCAGGGGAACAGGGGTGAACACTGAAGCTTTCTTT. The encoded protein is CAIRGTGVNTEAFF.

The chain links TRBV4-1 to TRBJ2-2; 10 bases align to TRBD1. Losses at the gene ends were 7 bases for V and 1 base for J; bases not matched to a gene: 6. The CDR3 has 16 residues. The germline V gene encodes CDR1 MGHRA and CDR2 YSYEKL. CDR3 protein: CASTQGQGKNTGELFF. The CDR3 DNA reads TGCGCCAGCACCCAGGGACAGGGGAAGAACACCGGGGAGCTGTTTTTT.

This clone appeared a single time. V usage is TRBV12-5 and J usage is TRBJ1-5, with D perhaps TRBD1 (6 bases). V lost 0 bases, J lost 8 bases, and 14 bases lay in between. CDR3 length: 15 amino acids. Germline CDR1 and CDR2: LGHNT and FRNRAP. CDR3 amino acids: CASGLVQGFQEPQHF. For the CDR3, the DNA is TGTGCTAGTGGTTTGGTACAGGGCTTTCAAGAGCCCCAGCATTTT.

The CDR3 region is CASSSGPNGIDEQFF. The CDR3 DNA is TGTGCCAGCTCATCCGGGCCTAATGGGATCGATGAGCAGTTCTTC. This chain connects TRBV18 to TRBJ2-1; D remains unclear. The germline V gene encodes CDR1 KGHSH and CDR2 LQKENI. The CDR3 consists of 15 residues. V was shortened by 5 bases and J by 8 bases, with 19 bases between the two germline ends.

This chain uses TRBV29-1 with TRBJ2-1; D might be TRBD2 (5 bases). Germline V gene lookup returns CDR1 SQVTM and CDR2 ANQGSEA. Between the trimmed V and J ends, which lost 8 bases and 3 bases, there was a span of 8 bases. This CDR3 region has 11 residues. This CDR3 reads CSSSGYNEQFF. As DNA, the CDR3 is TGCAGCTCGAGCGGCTACAATGAGCAGTTCTTC.

The gene calls are TRBV2 and TRBJ1-5, with 7 bases aligning to TRBD1. CDR1 is SNHLY, CDR2 FYNNEI, per germline. V lost 2 bases and J lost 5; bases outside the gene matches: 6. The CDR3 contains 15 residues. CDR3 sequence (DNA): TGTGCCAGCAGTGAATCAGGGGGAAACGATCAGCCCCAGCATTTT. This codes for CASSESGGNDQPQHF.

This clone was found a few times. The genes are TRBV18 and TRBJ1-1; D unresolved. Per germline, CDR1 KGHSH and CDR2 LQKENI. CDR3 size: 12 residues. The V end was cut by 1 base, the J end by 8 bases, with 8 bases between. The CDR3 reads CASSPRQVEAFF. The CDR3 DNA follows: TGTGCCAGCTCACCACGGCAGGTAGAAGCTTTCTTT.

The chain employs TRBV4-2 and TRBJ1-1; D uncertain. CDR1 and CDR2 from the germline V gene are LGHNA and YNFKEQ. The CDR3 sequence is 16 residues long. Trimming shortened V by 0 bases and J by 0 bases, and 11 bases separated the two germline ends. DNA of the CDR3: TGTGCCAGCAGCCAAGAGAGCAGCCCTATGAACACTGAAGCTTTCTTT. Translated, it gives CASSQESSPMNTEAFF.